These 5 T cell receptor beta chains came from one sample sequenced in a study of spatial heterogeneity in lung cancer. General study points: Expanded alpha and beta TCR counts within tumors tracked tumor mutation counts.

TCRdb reanalysed the 5' RACE reads using MiXCR and keeps one entry per CDR3 protein. The sample lists 6,100 or so distinct CDR3 sequences, around 6.7% seen once, with about 12% in the top ten. Time point in this sample: sample taken at primary tumor resection. The antigens for these receptors are not known. The sample consisted of lung tumor tissue, taken at surgery. These receptors were collected from a male donor with early-stage non-small cell lung cancer.

Within the sample, this clonotype is medium-sized. This chain links TRBV20-1 with TRBJ2-7; tentative D call: TRBD2 (6 bases). CDR1 and CDR2 from the germline V gene are DFQATT and SNEGSKA (reference sequence). This CDR3 comprises 13 residues. V lost 8 bases to trimming and J lost 2 bases, with 16 bases between them. CDR3 loop: CSWEADETYEQYF. For the CDR3, the DNA is TGCAGTTGGGAGGCAGACGAGACCTACGAGCAGTACTTC.

This clonotype showed up many times. This sequence joins TRBV30 and TRBJ1-1; D may be TRBD1 (5 bases). Trimming took off 8 bases at V and 1 base at J, with 11 bases between the two ends. The germline CDR1 and CDR2 sequences are GTSNPN and SVGIG (reference sequence). The CDR3 is 12 residues long. The CDR3 here is CAVDRTNTEAFF. The CDR3 DNA follows: TGTGCCGTCGACAGAACGAACACTGAAGCTTTCTTT.

This clonotype was found many times. CDR3 protein: CASSQGSGAVETQYF. CDR3 DNA sequence: TGTGCCAGCAGCCAAGGAAGCGGGGCGGTAGAGACCCAGTACTTC. The chain links TRBV14 to TRBJ2-5, with 7 bases matching TRBD2. Germline lookup yields CDR1 SGHDN and CDR2 FVKESK. V trimming: 1 base; J trimming: 4 bases; junction bases outside the gene matches: 6. The CDR3 runs 15 residues.

This clonotype was detected a few times. The chain recombines TRBV20-1 with TRBJ2-7, with a tentative D call TRBD2 (5 bases). The germline V gene encodes CDR1 DFQATT and CDR2 SNEGSKA (reference sequence). The CDR3 spans 15 residues. Trimming pared 0 bases from V and 4 bases from J, leaving 16 bases between. CDR3: CSARDRSGMGYEQYF. CDR3 DNA sequence: TGCAGTGCTAGAGATCGGTCGGGGATGGGTTACGAGCAGTACTTC.

This clonotype was recorded at least ten times. The CDR3 protein is CATSRGLAGVAYNEQFF. For the CDR3, the DNA is TGTGCCACCAGCAGGGGACTAGCGGGAGTGGCCTACAATGAGCAGTTCTTC. The chain recombines TRBV15 with TRBJ2-1; 14 bases map to TRBD2. Trimming removed 3 bases from V and 2 bases from J; junction bases left unmatched: 3. The V gene's germline CDR1 is LNHNV and CDR2 YYDKDF (reference sequence). This CDR3 spans 17 amino acids.